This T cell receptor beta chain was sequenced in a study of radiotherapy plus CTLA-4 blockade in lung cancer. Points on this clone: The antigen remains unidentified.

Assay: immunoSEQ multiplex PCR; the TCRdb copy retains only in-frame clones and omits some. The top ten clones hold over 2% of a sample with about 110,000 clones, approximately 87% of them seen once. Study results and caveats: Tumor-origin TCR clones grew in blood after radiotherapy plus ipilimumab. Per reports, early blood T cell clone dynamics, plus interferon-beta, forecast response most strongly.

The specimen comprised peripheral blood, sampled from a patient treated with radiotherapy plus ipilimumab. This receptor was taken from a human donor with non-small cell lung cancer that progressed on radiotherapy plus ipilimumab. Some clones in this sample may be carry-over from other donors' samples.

In DNA form, the CDR3 reads TGTGCCAGCAGTTTAATATTGGGAGATACGCAGTATTTT. Its protein is CASSLILGDTQYF. The V and J genes are TRBV27 and TRBJ2-3; unclear D gene. Germline CDR1 MNHEY, CDR2 SMNVEV (reference sequence). V dropped 2 bases and J dropped 5 bases, with 8 bases sitting between them. CDR3 length equals 13 residues.